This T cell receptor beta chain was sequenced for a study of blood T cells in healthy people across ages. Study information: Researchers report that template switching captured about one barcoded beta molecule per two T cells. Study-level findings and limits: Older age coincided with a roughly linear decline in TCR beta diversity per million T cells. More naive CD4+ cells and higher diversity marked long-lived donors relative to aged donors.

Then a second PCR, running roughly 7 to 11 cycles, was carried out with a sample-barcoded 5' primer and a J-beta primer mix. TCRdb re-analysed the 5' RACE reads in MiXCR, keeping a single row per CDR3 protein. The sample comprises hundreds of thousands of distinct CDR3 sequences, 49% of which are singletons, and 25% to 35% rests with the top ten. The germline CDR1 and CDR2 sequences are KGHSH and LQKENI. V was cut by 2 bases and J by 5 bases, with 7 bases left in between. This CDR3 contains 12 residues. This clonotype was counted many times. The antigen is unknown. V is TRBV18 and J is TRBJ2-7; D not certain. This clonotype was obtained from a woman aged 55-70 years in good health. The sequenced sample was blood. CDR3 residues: CASSPTSDEQYF. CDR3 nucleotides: TGTGCCAGCTCACCAACGTCCGACGAGCAGTACTTC.